Reported below is one TCR beta chain. The data stem from a study of identical twins. CDR1 and CDR2 from the germline V gene are DFQATT and SNEGSKA (reference sequence). This CDR3 comprises 15 residues. TCRdb passed the 5' RACE reads through MiXCR, listing each CDR3 protein once. Of about 470,000 distinct CDR3 sequences detected, 20% to 25% appear once; the ten largest clones hold about 3%. This same sample was also part of a study on T cells expressing NK-cell markers. As that study records: Sorted CD3+CD56+NKG2C+, CD3+CD56+NKG2C- and CD3+CD56-NKG2C+ T-cell subsets were beta-chain profiled. The study found these clonotypes also leading the CD3+CD56-NKG2C+ fraction in a few donors.

J is TRBJ2-3 and V is TRBV20-1, with TRBD2 matching over 8 bases. Sequencing was done on a sample of CD4+ T cells sorted from blood. The TCR comes from a woman aged 18 to 35 in good health. The CDR3 loop reads CSGTSGSSFTDTQYF. The CDR3 nucleotides are TGCAGCGGAACTAGCGGTAGCTCTTTCACAGATACGCAGTATTTT.